This TCR beta chain stems from a study of monozygotic twins with inflammatory bowel disease. There are 13 residues in the CDR3. Germline loops: CDR1 DFQATT, CDR2 SNEGSKA (reference sequence). TCRdb re-called the 5' RACE reads and catalogs CDR3 proteins one per entry, DNA excluded. The listing records tens of thousands of distinct CDR3 sequences. This chain uses TRBV20-1 with TRBJ1-6. This receptor was obtained from a human donor with ulcerative colitis or Crohn's disease, or a healthy co-twin of an affected twin (not recorded which). Material for sequencing was blood. The CDR3 reads CSATSIGNSPLHF.